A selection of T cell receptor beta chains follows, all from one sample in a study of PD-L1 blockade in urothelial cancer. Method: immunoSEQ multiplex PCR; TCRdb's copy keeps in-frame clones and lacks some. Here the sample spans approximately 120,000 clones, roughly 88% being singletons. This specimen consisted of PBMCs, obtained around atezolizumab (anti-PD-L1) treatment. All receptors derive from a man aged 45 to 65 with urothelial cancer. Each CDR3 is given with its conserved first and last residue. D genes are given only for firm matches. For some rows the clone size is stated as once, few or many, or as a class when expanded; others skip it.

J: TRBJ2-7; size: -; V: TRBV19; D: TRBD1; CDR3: CASSAGQGDYEQYF; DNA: TGTGCCAGCAGCGCGGGACAGGGGGACTACGAGCAGTACTTC
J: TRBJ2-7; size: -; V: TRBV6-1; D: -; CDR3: CASSAGTAYEQYF; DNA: TGTGCCAGCAGCGCCGGGACTGCGTACGAGCAGTACTTC
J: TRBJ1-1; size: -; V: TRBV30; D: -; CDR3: CAWTWQKNTEAFF; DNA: TGTGCCTGGACTTGGCAGAAGAACACTGAAGCTTTCTTT
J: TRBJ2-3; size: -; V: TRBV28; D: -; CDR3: CASYKIRGTDTQYF; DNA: TGTGCCAGCTATAAGATCCGGGGTACAGATACGCAGTATTTT
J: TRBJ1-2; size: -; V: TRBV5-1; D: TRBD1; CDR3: CASSLTRTGYYGYTF; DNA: TGCGCCAGCAGCTTGACCCGGACAGGGTACTATGGCTACACCTTC
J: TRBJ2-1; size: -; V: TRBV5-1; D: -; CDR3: CASSLSRNNEQFF; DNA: TGCGCCAGCAGCCTCTCTAGAAACAATGAGCAGTTCTTC
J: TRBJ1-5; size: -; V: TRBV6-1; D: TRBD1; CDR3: CASSAGTADSNQPQHF; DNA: TGTGCCAGCAGTGCAGGGACAGCCGATAGCAATCAGCCCCAGCATTTT
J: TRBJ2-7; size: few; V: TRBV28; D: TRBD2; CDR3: CATVGLAGGIYEQYF; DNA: TGTGCCACCGTGGGACTAGCGGGAGGGATCTACGAGCAGTACTTC
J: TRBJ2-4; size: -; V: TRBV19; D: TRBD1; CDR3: CASGTENIQYF; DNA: TGTGCCAGTGGGACAGAAAACATTCAGTACTTC
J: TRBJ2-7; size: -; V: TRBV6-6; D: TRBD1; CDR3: CASSLPFDRGCEQYF; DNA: TGTGCCAGCAGCCTACCCTTTGACAGGGGTTGCGAGCAGTACTTC
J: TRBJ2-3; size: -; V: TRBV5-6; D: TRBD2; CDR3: CASSLGLAGVSDTQYF; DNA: TGTGCCAGCAGCTTGGGACTAGCGGGAGTGTCAGATACGCAGTATTTT
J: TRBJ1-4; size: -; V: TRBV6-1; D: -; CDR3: CASRWAEKLFF; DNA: TGTGCCAGCAGGTGGGCTGAAAAACTGTTTTTT
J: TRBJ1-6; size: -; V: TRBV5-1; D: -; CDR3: CASSLSAVPSPLHF; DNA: TGCGCCAGCAGCTTGAGCGCAGTGCCTTCACCCCTCCACTTT
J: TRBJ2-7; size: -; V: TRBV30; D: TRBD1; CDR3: CAYLGTALEQYF; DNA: TGTGCCTACCTGGGGACAGCGCTCGAGCAGTACTTC
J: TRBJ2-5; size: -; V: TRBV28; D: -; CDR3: CASSLQGGGETQYF; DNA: TGTGCCAGCAGCCTTCAGGGAGGCGGGGAGACCCAGTACTTC
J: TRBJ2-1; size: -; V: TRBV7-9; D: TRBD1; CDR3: CASSSPLTGGPNEQFF; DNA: TGTGCCAGCAGCTCACCGTTGACAGGGGGCCCCAATGAGCAGTTCTTC
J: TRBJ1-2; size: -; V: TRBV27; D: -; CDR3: CASSPDRRGYTF; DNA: TGTGCCAGCAGTCCAGACAGACGGGGCTACACCTTC
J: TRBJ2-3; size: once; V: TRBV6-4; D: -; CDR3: CASRKQGSTDTQYF; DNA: TGTGCCAGCAGGAAACAGGGTAGCACAGATACGCAGTATTTT
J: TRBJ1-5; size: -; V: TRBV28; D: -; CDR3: CASSLRVLGQPQHF; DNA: TGTGCCAGCAGCCTCCGGGTTCTCGGTCAGCCCCAGCATTTT
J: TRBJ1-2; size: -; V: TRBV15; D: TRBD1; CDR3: CATSRDSGQGWGYTF; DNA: TGTGCCACCAGCAGAGATTCGGGACAGGGGTGGGGCTACACCTTC
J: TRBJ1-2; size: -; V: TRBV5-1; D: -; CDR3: CASSLHSDGYTF; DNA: TGCGCCAGCAGCTTACACAGTGATGGCTACACCTTC
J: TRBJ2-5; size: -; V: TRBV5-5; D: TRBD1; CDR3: CASSLQGARETQYF; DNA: TGTGCCAGCAGCTTGCAGGGGGCGAGAGAGACCCAGTACTTC
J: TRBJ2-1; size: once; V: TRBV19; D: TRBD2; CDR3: CASSLGLAGDEQFF; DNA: TGTGCCAGTAGTTTAGGACTAGCGGGCGATGAGCAGTTCTTC
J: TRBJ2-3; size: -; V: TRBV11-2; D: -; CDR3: CASLGRSDTQYF; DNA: TGTGCCAGCCTGGGGAGGTCAGATACGCAGTATTTT
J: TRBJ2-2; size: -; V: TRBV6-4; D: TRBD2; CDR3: CASSESSGSITGELFF; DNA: TGTGCCAGCAGTGAGTCTAGCGGGAGTATCACCGGGGAGCTGTTTTTT
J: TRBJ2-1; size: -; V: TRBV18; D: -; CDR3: CASSPVPRPSSYNEQFF; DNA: TGTGCCAGCTCACCCGTCCCCAGGCCGAGCTCCTACAATGAGCAGTTCTTC
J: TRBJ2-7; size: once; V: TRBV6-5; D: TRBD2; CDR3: CASSLLAGGPGYEQYF; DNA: TGTGCCAGCAGTTTACTAGCGGGAGGGCCAGGCTACGAGCAGTACTTC
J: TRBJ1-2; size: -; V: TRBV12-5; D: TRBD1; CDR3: CASGSTGDYNYGYTF; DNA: TGTGCTAGTGGTTCTACAGGGGATTATAACTATGGCTACACCTTC
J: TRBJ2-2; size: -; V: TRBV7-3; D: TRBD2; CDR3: CASSAGVTGELFF; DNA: TGTGCCAGCAGCGCGGGGGTCACCGGGGAGCTGTTTTTT
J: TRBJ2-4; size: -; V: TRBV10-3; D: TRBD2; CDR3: CAIGEGVSKNIQYF; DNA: TGTGCCATCGGGGAGGGAGTGTCCAAAAACATTCAGTACTTC
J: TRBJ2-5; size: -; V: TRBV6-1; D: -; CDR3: CASSPGVQETQYF; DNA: TGTGCCAGCAGTCCAGGGGTCCAAGAGACCCAGTACTTC
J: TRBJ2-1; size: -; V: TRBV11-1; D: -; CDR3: CASSFQGAGYNEQFF; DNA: TGTGCCAGCAGCTTCCAGGGAGCGGGCTACAATGAGCAGTTCTTC
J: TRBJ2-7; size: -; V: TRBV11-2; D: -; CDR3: CASSLDLEGSYPYEQYF; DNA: TGTGCCAGCAGCTTAGATTTGGAGGGGTCGTATCCCTACGAGCAGTACTTC
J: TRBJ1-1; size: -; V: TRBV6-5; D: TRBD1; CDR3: CASSYRRGIAEAFF; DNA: TGTGCCAGCAGTTACCGCAGGGGGATCGCTGAAGCTTTCTTT
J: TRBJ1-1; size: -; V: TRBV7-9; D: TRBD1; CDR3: CASSLAHAQGWAFF; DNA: TGTGCCAGCAGCTTAGCGCACGCACAGGGGTGGGCTTTCTTT